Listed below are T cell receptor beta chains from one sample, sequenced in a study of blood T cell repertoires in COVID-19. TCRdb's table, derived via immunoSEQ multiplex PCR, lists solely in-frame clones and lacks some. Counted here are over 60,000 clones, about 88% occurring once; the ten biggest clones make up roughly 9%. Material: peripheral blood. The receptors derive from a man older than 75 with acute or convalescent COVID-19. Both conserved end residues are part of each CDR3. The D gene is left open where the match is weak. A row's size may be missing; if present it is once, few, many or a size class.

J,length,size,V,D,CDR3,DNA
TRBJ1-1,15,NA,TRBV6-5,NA,CASSHGRGLNTEAFF,TGTGCCAGCAGCCACGGGAGGGGCCTCAACACTGAAGCTTTCTTT
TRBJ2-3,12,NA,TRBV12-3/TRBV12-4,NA,CASSPSSMTQYF,TGTGCCAGCAGTCCTAGTTCAATGACGCAGTATTTT
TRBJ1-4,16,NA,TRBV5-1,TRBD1,CASSVTPGGNNEKLFF,TGCGCCAGCAGCGTGACTCCAGGGGGGAATAATGAAAAACTGTTTTTT
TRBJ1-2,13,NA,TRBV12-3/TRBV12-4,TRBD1,CASSPYRGSGYTF,TGTGCCAGCAGTCCCTACAGGGGTAGTGGCTACACCTTC
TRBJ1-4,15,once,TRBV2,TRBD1,CASSAGQAPNEKLFF,TGTGCCAGCAGTGCCGGACAGGCCCCCAATGAAAAACTGTTTTTT
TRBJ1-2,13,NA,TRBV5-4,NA,CASSLMGGYGYTF,TGTGCCAGCAGCTTGATGGGGGGCTATGGCTACACCTTC
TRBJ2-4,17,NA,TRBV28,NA,CASSSLGGAGAKNIQYF,TGTGCCAGCAGTTCCCTGGGGGGGGCAGGGGCCAAAAACATTCAGTACTTC
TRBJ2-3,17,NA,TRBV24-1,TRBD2,CATSDQTSGALTDTQYF,TGTGCCACCAGTGACCAAACTAGCGGAGCCCTCACAGATACGCAGTATTTT
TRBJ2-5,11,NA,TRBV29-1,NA,CSVELQETQYF,TGCAGCGTTGAACTACAAGAGACCCAGTACTTC
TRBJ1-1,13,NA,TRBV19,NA,CASSTGMNTEAFF,TGTGCCAGTAGTACGGGAATGAACACTGAAGCTTTCTTT
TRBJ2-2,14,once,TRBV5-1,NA,CASNDQMNTGELFF,TGCGCCAGCAACGATCAGATGAACACCGGGGAGCTGTTTTTT
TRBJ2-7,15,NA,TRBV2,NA,CASRVRGPSSYEQYF,TGTGCCAGCAGGGTTAGGGGCCCGAGCTCCTACGAGCAGTACTTC
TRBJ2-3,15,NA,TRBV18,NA,CASSPPSSSTDTQYF,TGTGCCAGCTCACCTCCCAGTTCTAGCACAGATACGCAGTATTTT
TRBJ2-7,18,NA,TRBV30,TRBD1,CAWSFALPRDRAIYEQYF,TGTGCCTGGAGTTTTGCCCTTCCTCGCGACAGGGCAATCTACGAGCAGTACTTC
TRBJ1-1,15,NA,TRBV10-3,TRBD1,CAIRGGTGMNTEAFF,TGTGCCATCAGAGGGGGGACAGGGATGAACACTGAAGCTTTCTTT
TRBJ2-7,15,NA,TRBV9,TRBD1,CASSAGQGYLYEQYF,TGTGCCAGCAGCGCCGGACAGGGCTACCTCTACGAGCAGTACTTC
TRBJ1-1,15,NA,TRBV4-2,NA,CASSPMGGTNTEAFF,TGTGCCAGCAGCCCTATGGGGGGGACAAACACTGAAGCTTTCTTT
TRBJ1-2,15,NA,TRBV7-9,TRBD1,CASSTGGQVQNGYTF,TGTGCCAGCAGCACCGGGGGACAGGTTCAAAATGGCTACACCTTC
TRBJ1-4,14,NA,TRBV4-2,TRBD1,CASSQVQGDEKLFF,TGTGCCAGCAGCCAAGTCCAGGGGGATGAAAAACTGTTTTTT
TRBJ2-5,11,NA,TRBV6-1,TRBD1,CASSELGTAYF,TGTGCCAGCAGTGAATTGGGGACAGCGTACTTC
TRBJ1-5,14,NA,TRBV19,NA,CASSPDRGNQPQHF,TGTGCCAGTAGCCCGGACAGAGGCAATCAGCCCCAGCATTTT
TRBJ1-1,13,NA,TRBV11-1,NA,CASSLGGNTEAFF,TGTGCCAGCAGCTTAGGAGGGAACACTGAAGCTTTCTTT
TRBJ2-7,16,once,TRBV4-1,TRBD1,CASSLFRDRGNYEQYF,TGCGCCAGCAGCCTTTTCCGGGACAGGGGAAACTACGAGCAGTACTTC
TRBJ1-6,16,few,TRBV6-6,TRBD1,CASSSSGQGGNSPLHF,TGTGCCAGCAGTTCCTCAGGACAGGGGGGAAATTCACCCCTCCACTTT
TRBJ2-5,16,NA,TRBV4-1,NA,CASAVNSAGPLETQYF,TGCGCCAGCGCGGTAAATTCGGCGGGCCCCTTGGAGACCCAGTACTTC
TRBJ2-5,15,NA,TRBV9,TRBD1,CASSVARTGGGTQYF,TGTGCCAGCAGCGTGGCACGGACAGGGGGGGGGACCCAGTACTTC
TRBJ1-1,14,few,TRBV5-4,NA,CASSIDRYDTEAFF,TGTGCCAGCAGCATAGACAGGTACGACACTGAAGCTTTCTTT